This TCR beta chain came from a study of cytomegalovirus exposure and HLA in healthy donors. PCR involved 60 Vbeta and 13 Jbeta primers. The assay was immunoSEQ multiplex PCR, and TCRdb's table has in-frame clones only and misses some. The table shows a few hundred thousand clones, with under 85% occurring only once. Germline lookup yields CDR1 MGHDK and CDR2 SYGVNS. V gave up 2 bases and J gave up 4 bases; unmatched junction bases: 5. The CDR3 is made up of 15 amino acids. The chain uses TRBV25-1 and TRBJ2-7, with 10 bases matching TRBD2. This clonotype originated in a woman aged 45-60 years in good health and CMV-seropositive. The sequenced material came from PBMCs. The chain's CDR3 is CASSEPSGGRYEQYF. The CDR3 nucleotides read TGTGCCAGCAGTGAACCTAGCGGGGGCCGTTACGAGCAGTACTTC.